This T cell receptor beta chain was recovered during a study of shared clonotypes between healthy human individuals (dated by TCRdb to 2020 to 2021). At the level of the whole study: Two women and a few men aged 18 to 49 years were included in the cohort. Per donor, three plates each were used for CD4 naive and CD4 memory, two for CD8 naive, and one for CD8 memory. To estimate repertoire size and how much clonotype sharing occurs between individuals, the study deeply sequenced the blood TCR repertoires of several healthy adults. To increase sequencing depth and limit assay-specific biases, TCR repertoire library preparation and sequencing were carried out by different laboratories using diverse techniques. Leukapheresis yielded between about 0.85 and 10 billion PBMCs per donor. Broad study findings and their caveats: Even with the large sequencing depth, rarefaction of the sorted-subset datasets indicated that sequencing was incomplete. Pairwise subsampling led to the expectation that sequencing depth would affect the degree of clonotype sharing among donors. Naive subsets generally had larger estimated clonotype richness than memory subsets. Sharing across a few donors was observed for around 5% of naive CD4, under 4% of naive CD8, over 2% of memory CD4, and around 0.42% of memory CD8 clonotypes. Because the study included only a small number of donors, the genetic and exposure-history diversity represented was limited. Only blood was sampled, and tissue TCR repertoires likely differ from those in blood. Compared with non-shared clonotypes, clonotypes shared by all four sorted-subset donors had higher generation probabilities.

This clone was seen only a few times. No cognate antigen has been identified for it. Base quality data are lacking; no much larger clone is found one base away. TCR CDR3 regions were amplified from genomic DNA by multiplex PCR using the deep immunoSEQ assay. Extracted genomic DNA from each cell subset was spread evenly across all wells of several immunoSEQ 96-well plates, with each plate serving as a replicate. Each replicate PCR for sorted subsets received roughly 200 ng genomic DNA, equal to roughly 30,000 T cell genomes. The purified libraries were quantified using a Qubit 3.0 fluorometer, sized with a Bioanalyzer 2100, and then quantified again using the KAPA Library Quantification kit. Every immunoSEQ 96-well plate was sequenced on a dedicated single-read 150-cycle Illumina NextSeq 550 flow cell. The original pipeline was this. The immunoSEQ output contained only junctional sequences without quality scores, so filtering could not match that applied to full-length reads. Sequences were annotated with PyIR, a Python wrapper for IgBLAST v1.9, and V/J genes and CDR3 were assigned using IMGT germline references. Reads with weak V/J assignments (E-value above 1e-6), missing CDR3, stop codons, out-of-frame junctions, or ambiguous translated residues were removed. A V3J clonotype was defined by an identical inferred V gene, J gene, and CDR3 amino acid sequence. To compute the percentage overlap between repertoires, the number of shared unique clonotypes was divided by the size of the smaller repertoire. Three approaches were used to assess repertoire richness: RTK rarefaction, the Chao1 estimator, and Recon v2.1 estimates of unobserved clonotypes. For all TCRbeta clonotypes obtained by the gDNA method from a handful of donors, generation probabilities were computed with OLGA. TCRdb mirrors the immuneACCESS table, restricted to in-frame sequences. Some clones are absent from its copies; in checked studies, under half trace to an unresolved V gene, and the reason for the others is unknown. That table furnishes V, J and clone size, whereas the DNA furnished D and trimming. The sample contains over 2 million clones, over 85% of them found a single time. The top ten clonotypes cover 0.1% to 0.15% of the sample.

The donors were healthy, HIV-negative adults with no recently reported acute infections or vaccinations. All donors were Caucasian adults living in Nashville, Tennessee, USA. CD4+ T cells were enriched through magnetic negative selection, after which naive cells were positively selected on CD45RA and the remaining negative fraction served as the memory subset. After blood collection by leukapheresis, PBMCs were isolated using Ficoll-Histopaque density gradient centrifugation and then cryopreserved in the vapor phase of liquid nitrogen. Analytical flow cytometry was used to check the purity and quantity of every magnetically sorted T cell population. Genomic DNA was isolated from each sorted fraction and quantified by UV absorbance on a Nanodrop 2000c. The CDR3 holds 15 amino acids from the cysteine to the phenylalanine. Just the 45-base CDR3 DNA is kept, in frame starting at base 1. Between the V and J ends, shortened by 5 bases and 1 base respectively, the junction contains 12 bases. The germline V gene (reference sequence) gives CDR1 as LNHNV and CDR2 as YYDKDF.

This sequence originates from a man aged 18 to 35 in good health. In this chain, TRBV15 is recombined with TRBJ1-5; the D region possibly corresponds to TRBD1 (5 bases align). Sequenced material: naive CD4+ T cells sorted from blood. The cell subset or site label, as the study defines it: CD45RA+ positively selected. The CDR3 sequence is CATSPDSSSNQPQHF. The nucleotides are TGTGCCACCAGCCCCGACAGCTCAAGCAATCAGCCCCAGCATTTT.